This TCR beta chain was profiled in a study of CD8+CD57+ T cells in acquired aplastic anemia. About the research overall: Sorted CD4+ and CD8+ cells gave a mean 3.2 ug DNA, range about 0.17 to 27.4 ug.

Genomic DNA provided the template from which TCR beta VDJ and CDR3 profiles were obtained. TCRdb fed the reads into MiXCR, producing one record per CDR3 protein. The sample consists of hundreds of thousands of distinct CDR3 sequences, 25% to 40% of them appearing once. This CDR3 has 15 amino acids. Per germline, CDR1 MGHDK and CDR2 SYGVNS. With 7 bases removed from V and 4 bases from J, the gap between germline ends came to 17 bases. Previously, flow cytometry had revealed CD8+CD57+ cell expansion in the patients chosen for sequencing. By the time of blood sampling, patients had still received no therapy. This clonotype has at least ten counts. Its specificity is not known. Notes on the study in general: Patients and controls had in common some 30 CD8+ CDR3 sequences.

This receptor was taken from a human donor with aplastic anemia. Sequencing was done on a sample of sorted CD4+, CD8+, or CD8+CD57+ T cells (not recorded which) from PBMCs. The V gene is TRBV25-1, the J gene TRBJ2-1; D may be TRBD1 or TRBD2 (5 bases each). The CDR3 DNA reads as TGTGCCAGCACCTCACGGGGCGGGCCGTACAATGAGCAGTTCTTC. Encoded protein: CASTSRGGPYNEQFF. The whole variable domain, remainder taken from reference TRBV25-1 and TRBJ2-1, is EADIYQTPRYLVIGTGKKITLECSQTMGHDKMYWYQQDPGMELHLIHYSYGVNSTEKGDLSSESTVSRIRTEHFPLTLESARPSHTSQYLCASTSRGGPYNEQFFGPGTRLTVL.